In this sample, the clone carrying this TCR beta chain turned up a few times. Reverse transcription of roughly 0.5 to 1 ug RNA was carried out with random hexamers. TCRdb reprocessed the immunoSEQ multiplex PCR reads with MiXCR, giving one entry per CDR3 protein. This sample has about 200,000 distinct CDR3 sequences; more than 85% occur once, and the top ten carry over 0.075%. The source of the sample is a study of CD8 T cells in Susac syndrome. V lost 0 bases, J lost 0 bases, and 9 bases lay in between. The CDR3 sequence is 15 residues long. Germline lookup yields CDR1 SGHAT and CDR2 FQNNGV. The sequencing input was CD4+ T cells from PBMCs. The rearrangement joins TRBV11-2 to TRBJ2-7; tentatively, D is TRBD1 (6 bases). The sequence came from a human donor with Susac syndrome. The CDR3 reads CASSLDPGASYEQYF. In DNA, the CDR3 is TGTGCCAGCAGCTTAGATCCAGGGGCCTCCTACGAGCAGTACTTC. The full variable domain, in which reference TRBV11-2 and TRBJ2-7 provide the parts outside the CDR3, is EAGVAQSPRYKIIEKRQSVAFWCNPISGHATLYWYQQILGQGPKLLIQFQNNGVVDDSQLPKDRFSAERLKGVDSTLKIQPAKLEDSAVYLCASSLDPGASYEQYFGPGTRLTVT.